The 9 T cell receptor beta chains presented below share a single source sample, sequenced in a study of brain metastases from non-small cell lung cancer (dated by TCRdb to the late 2010s). Library preparation used the immunoSEQ multiplex PCR assay. Imported from immuneACCESS, the table was reduced by TCRdb to in-frame sequences with V and J called. These copies leave out some clones; in studies compared against another copy, an unresolved V gene accounts for under half, and the cause of the remainder is not known. This sample comprises about 8,000 clones, around four fifths of them detected only once. Around 4% of the sample is held by the ten biggest clonotypes. The sample taken for sequencing was primary lung tumor tissue. Per the publication, the cell subset or site label means: primary lung tumor paired with brain metastasis. These receptor sequences come from a donor over 35 with non-small cell lung cancer.

The rearrangement uses TRBV10-2 and TRBJ1-1; D gene unclear. V gave up 7 bases and J gave up 0 bases, with 9 bases separating them. Germline V gene data show CDR1 as WSHSY and CDR2 as SAAADI. There are 13 residues in the CDR3. For the CDR3, the DNA is TGCGCCAGCAATGGGAACGTGAACACTGAAGCTTTCTTT. Protein product: CASNGNVNTEAFF.

The chain recombines TRBV6-5 with TRBJ2-5; the D call may be TRBD1 or TRBD2 (5 bases each). V was shortened by 8 bases and J by 3 bases, with 13 bases between the two germline ends. In germline, CDR1 is MNHEY, CDR2 SVGAGI. The CDR3 loop spans 13 amino acids. The CDR3 loop is CASGPGREETQYF. The CDR3 nucleotides read TGTGCCAGCGGGCCGGGGCGGGAAGAGACCCAGTACTTC.

The gene calls are TRBV30 and TRBJ1-1; D remains unclear. Germline V gives CDR1 GTSNPN, CDR2 SVGIG (reference sequence). The germline V and J ends were trimmed by 4 bases and 4 bases, with 16 bases remaining between them. CDR3 size: 14 residues. CDR3 in DNA: TGTGCCTGGAAAATAGGGAGAACCATCACTGAAGCTTTCTTT. The encoded protein is CAWKIGRTITEAFF.

Remarks on this clone: This CDR3 is also generated by other DNA sequences in the sample. The chain is built from TRBV29-1 and TRBJ2-7; 10 positions agree with TRBD1. The junction had 12 bases not matched to a gene; V was cut back by 3 bases and J by 7 bases. This CDR3 has 15 residues. Germline V gives CDR1 SQVTM, CDR2 ANQGSEA. The CDR3 spells CSVEEDRGLSYEQYF. CDR3 coding DNA: TGCAGCGTTGAGGAAGACAGGGGGCTAAGCTATGAGCAGTACTTC.

V gene TRBV3-1 (or the pseudogene TRBV3-2) combines with J gene TRBJ2-1; possibly TRBD1 or TRBD2 for D (5 bases each). This CDR3 is 11 amino acids long. Germline V gives CDR1 LGHDT, CDR2 YNNKEL (reference sequence). Trimming pared 3 bases from V and 10 bases from J, leaving 7 bases between. CDR3 in amino acids: CASSQGPEQFF. The CDR3 coding sequence is TGTGCCAGCAGCCAGGGACCCGAGCAGTTCTTC.

On this clone itself: The junction departs from the called germline gene at one end, perhaps through a read error. The rearrangement uses TRBV6-5 and TRBJ2-7; 7 bases map to TRBD1. The germline gives CDR1 MNHEY, CDR2 SVGAGI. The CDR3 has 14 amino acids. The CDR3 bases are TGTGTCAGCAGTCAGACAGGGATCCCCTACGAGCAGTACTTC. Its protein product is CVSSQTGIPYEQYF.

The chain is built from TRBV7-3 and TRBJ2-3, with 9 bases aligning to TRBD2. Trimming at V came to 5 bases and at J to 2 bases, leaving 17 bases not matched to a gene. The germline CDR1 and CDR2 sequences are SGHTA and FQGTGA. CDR3 length: 19 amino acids. CDR3 nucleotides: TGTGCCAGCAGCCCCCATGGGAGTATAGCGGGGGAGCTCACAGATACGCAGTATTTT. It codes for CASSPHGSIAGELTDTQYF.

A remark on this clone: One end of the junction does not line up with germline, which may come from a read error. At the DNA level, this CDR3 is encoded by other sequences in the same sample as well. The J gene is TRBJ1-4, the V gene TRBV6-1; perhaps TRBD1 as D (6 bases). There are 16 residues in the CDR3. Germline loops: CDR1 MNHNS, CDR2 SASEGT. Here the CDR3 reads CASSDPPGGGGEKLFF. Written as DNA, the CDR3 is TGTGCCAGCAGTGATCCCCCCGGTGGGGGGGGCGAAAAACTATTTTTT.

The J gene is TRBJ2-7, the V gene TRBV19; D is ambiguous. V shed 3 bases and J shed 3 bases, with 9 bases lying between them. The CDR3 spans 13 residues. Germline V CDR1 and CDR2: LNHDA, SQIVND (reference sequence). In nucleotides, the CDR3 is TGTGCCAGTAGTATGGGCCGAGGCTACGAGCAGTACTTC. Its protein is CASSMGRGYEQYF.